Sequencing of this T cell receptor beta chain was carried out in a study of monozygotic twins with inflammatory bowel disease. Study-level points and caveats: Lower TCRbeta diversity (inverse Simpson) was seen in IBD patients than in healthy co-twins.

In eight separate reactions per sample, cDNA was generated. Following a re-call of the 5' RACE reads, TCRdb has one entry per CDR3 protein and lacks DNA. Its listing shows approximately 390,000 distinct CDR3 sequences. Germline V CDR1 and CDR2: SGHAT, FQNNGV. This CDR3 contains 13 residues. Regarding this clonotype: Its antigen is as yet unknown.

The receptor was isolated from a human donor with ulcerative colitis or Crohn's disease, or a healthy co-twin of an affected twin (not recorded which). Sequenced material: blood. V usage is TRBV11-2 and J usage is TRBJ2-2. CDR3: CASSLSASGELFF.